What follows are 29 T cell receptor beta chains derived from one specimen sequenced in a study of CD8 T cells in ankylosing spondylitis. TCRdb itself ran the 5' RACE reads through MiXCR, one entry per CDR3 protein. The data show roughly 150,000 distinct CDR3 sequences, with 9.5% to 10% seen just once and over 12% held by the top ten. Sequences were obtained from blood, either unsorted or a sorted T cell fraction (not recorded which). These receptors were obtained from a female donor with ankylosing spondylitis or in good health (not recorded which).

The genes are TRBV7-7 and TRBJ2-1; tentatively, D is TRBD1 (5 bases). This CDR3 is 14 amino acids long. The germline V gene has CDR1 SSHAT and CDR2 FNYEAQ (reference sequence). Trimming removed 5 bases from V and 7 bases from J, with 15 bases in between. The CDR3: CASSLRGMENEQFF. CDR3 sequence (DNA): TGTGCCAGCAGCCTTAGGGGTATGGAAAATGAGCAGTTCTTC.

This clonotype showed up just a few times. The chain employs TRBV6-2 or TRBV6-3 and TRBJ2-7; 7 bases are a match to TRBD1. This CDR3 spans 12 amino acids. CDR1 MNHEY and CDR2 SVGEGT come from the germline V gene. V lost 5 bases to trimming and J lost 3 bases; unmatched junction nucleotides: 1. CDR3 coding DNA: TGTGCCAGCAGTGACAGGGACTACGAGCAGTACTTC. Translating gives CASSDRDYEQYF.

The chain uses TRBV9 and TRBJ1-2; 10 positions agree with TRBD1. J lost 5 bases, V lost 4 bases, and 14 bases had no gene match. CDR1 and CDR2 from the germline V gene are SGDLS and YYNGEE. This CDR3 comprises 17 residues. As DNA, the CDR3 is TGTGCCAGCAGCTCTGCCGCCGGGACAGGGGCCTCATATGGCTACACCTTC. It is translated as CASSSAAGTGASYGYTF.

This clonotype turned up a few times. This chain links TRBV28 with TRBJ1-5; D perhaps matches TRBD1 (6 bases). Germline loops: CDR1 MDHEN, CDR2 SYDVKM. The CDR3 runs to 14 residues. With 6 bases removed from V and 4 bases from J, the gap between germline ends came to 13 bases. The CDR3 reads CASSRRGWNQPQHF. The CDR3 nucleotides are TGTGCCAGCAGCCGCAGGGGTTGGAATCAGCCCCAGCATTTT.

A few counts support this clonotype. The J gene is TRBJ2-1, the V gene TRBV18, with D possibly matching TRBD2 (5 bases). With 6 bases removed from V and 4 bases from J, the gap between germline ends came to 13 bases. Germline V gives CDR1 KGHSH, CDR2 LQKENI. The CDR3 extends over 14 amino acids. CDR3 region: CASSQSTGYNEQFF. CDR3 DNA: TGTGCCAGCTCCCAATCTACGGGATACAATGAGCAGTTCTTC.

The chain is built from TRBV4-3 and TRBJ1-5; TRBD1 matches 8 bases. CDR1 and CDR2 from the germline V gene are LGHNA and YSLEER. The J segment lost 7 bases and the V segment lost 1 base, leaving 9 bases of the junction unmatched. There are 16 residues in the CDR3. The DNA of the CDR3 is TGCGCCAGCAGCCAAGTAGGGACAGGAGGGTACCAGCCCCAGCATTTT. Its protein is CASSQVGTGGYQPQHF.

This chain links TRBV7-2 with TRBJ2-1, with 10 bases lining up with TRBD2. The CDR3 extends over 14 amino acids. CDR1 SGHTA and CDR2 FQGNSA come from the germline V gene. V lost 5 bases and J lost 6; bases outside the gene matches: 4. The CDR3 region is CASSGTSDPNEQFF. CDR3 sequence (DNA): TGTGCCAGCAGCGGGACTAGCGACCCCAATGAGCAGTTCTTC.

The chain joins TRBV2 to TRBJ2-1; D remains unclear. V gave up 2 bases and J gave up 2 bases, with 7 bases separating them. The CDR3 loop spans 14 amino acids. In germline, CDR1 is SNHLY, CDR2 FYNNEI. CDR3 region: CASSEQAAYNEQFF. The CDR3 DNA reads as TGTGCCAGCAGTGAACAGGCCGCCTACAATGAGCAGTTCTTC.

The V gene is TRBV6-2 or TRBV6-3, the J gene TRBJ2-3, with D maybe TRBD2 (5 bases). The germline CDR1 and CDR2 sequences are MNHEY and SVGEGT. CDR3 length equals 14 residues. The V end was cut by 4 bases, the J end by 2 bases, with 10 bases between. CDR3 sequence reads: CASSFPGYTDTQYF. The CDR3 region has the DNA TGTGCCAGCAGTTTTCCGGGATACACAGATACGCAGTATTTT.

In nucleotides, the CDR3 is TGTGCCAGCAGCTTAGTTGGGCACATGAACACTGAAGCTTTCTTT. It yields the protein CASSLVGHMNTEAFF. The genes are TRBV7-2 and TRBJ1-1; D is undetermined. Trimming cost V 1 base and J 0 bases, with 9 bases left between them. The CDR3 is 15 amino acids. CDR1 SGHTA and CDR2 FQGNSA come from the germline V gene.

This chain joins TRBV12-5 and TRBJ1-2; D possibly corresponds to TRBD1 (5 bases). Germline values: CDR1 LGHNT, CDR2 FRNRAP. The CDR3 runs to 16 residues. The V and J ends lost 0 bases and 6 bases respectively, with 17 bases between them. CDR3 nucleotides: TGTGCTAGTGGTTTGGTACAAGGTCAGGGAGTCGATGGCTACACCTTC. It encodes CASGLVQGQGVDGYTF.

This clonotype showed up just a few times. V and J are TRBV28 and TRBJ2-7, with D perhaps being TRBD1 or TRBD2 (6 bases each). Trimming left V 10 bases short and J 7 bases short, with 17 bases between. The CDR3 totals 12 residues. Germline assignment: CDR1 MDHEN and CDR2 SYDVKM. CDR3 sequence: CAIRTGTLEQYF. CDR3 sequence (DNA): TGTGCCATTAGAACAGGGACTCTGGAGCAGTACTTC.

This clonotype came up many times. The CDR3: CASSQWGLSSYEQYF. CDR3 in DNA: TGTGCCAGCAGCCAATGGGGCCTTAGCTCCTACGAGCAGTACTTC. The V call is TRBV14, the J call TRBJ2-7; weak D call: TRBD1 (5 bases). V lost 2 bases to trimming and J lost 0 bases, with 11 bases between them. Germline V gene data show CDR1 as SGHDN and CDR2 as FVKESK. CDR3 length: 15 amino acids.

This clonotype was seen more than once but under ten times. This rearrangement joins TRBV12-5 to TRBJ2-3; unclear D gene. Germline assignment: CDR1 LGHNT and CDR2 FRNRAP. Trimming pared 3 bases from V and 3 bases from J, leaving 7 bases between. CDR3 length equals 13 residues. The CDR3 here is CASGFRQTDTQYF. In nucleotides, the CDR3 is TGTGCTAGTGGTTTTAGGCAGACAGATACGCAGTATTTT. Drawing the rest from reference TRBV12-5 and TRBJ2-3, the complete variable domain is DARVTQTPRHKVTEMGQEVTMRCQPILGHNTVFWYRQTMMQGLELLAYFRNRAPLDDSGMPKDRFSAEMPDATLATLKIQPSEPRDSAVYFCASGFRQTDTQYFGPGTRLTVL.

The chain recombines TRBV30 with TRBJ2-1; 8 bases fit TRBD2. The trim removed 2 bases at V and 0 bases at J, leaving 6 bases unmatched. Germline V gene lookup returns CDR1 GTSNPN and CDR2 SVGIG (reference sequence). The CDR3 extends over 16 amino acids. CDR3 DNA: TGTGCCTGGAGTCCCGGACTAGCTCCCTCCTACAATGAGCAGTTCTTC. Translation: CAWSPGLAPSYNEQFF.

This clonotype was counted a few times. The chain recombines TRBV4-3 with TRBJ1-2, with TRBD1 as a possible D gene (6 bases). Germline CDR1 and CDR2: LGHNA and YSLEER. V dropped 8 bases and J dropped 1 base, with 17 bases sitting between them. CDR3 length: 15 amino acids. The chain's CDR3 is CASATSTGLNYGYTF. The CDR3 DNA follows: TGCGCCAGCGCCACTTCTACAGGGCTTAACTATGGCTACACCTTC.

This clonotype was seen more than once but under ten times. The rearrangement uses TRBV7-9 and TRBJ2-2; D unclear. CDR3 length: 16 amino acids. From germline, CDR1 is SEHNR and CDR2 FQNEAQ (reference sequence). V lost 1 base and J lost 3, with 12 bases in between. CDR3 protein: CASSLDQEWDTGELFF. The CDR3 DNA reads TGTGCCAGCAGCTTAGATCAGGAGTGGGACACCGGGGAGCTGTTTTTT.

The sample holds a few counts of this clonotype. The chain carries TRBV7-9 and TRBJ2-1, with 13 positions matching TRBD2. Germline-derived CDR1 and CDR2 are SEHNR and FQNEAQ (reference sequence). V lost 5 bases, J lost 6 bases, and 7 bases stayed unmatched. The CDR3 length is 16 residues. The DNA of the CDR3 is TGTGCCAGCAGCCTCCTTACTAGCGGGGGGGCCAATGAGCAGTTCTTC. Its protein product is CASSLLTSGGANEQFF.

This clonotype was seen repeatedly, ten times or more. This chain connects TRBV5-6 to TRBJ2-5; TRBD1 or TRBD2 may be the D gene (5 bases each). The CDR3 is 11 residues long. CDR1 is SGHDT and CDR2 is YYEEEE in the germline V gene. V lost 2 bases and J lost 7, with 6 bases in between. The CDR3 bases are TGTGCCAGCAGCTTTGGGGGGACCCAGTACTTC. This encodes CASSFGGTQYF.

This clonotype was seen a few times. The rearrangement joins TRBV3-1 to TRBJ1-1, with 9 bases that match TRBD1. Trimming at V came to 4 bases and at J to 3 bases, leaving 6 bases not matched to a gene. The germline V gene has CDR1 LGHDT and CDR2 YNNKEL (reference sequence). The length of the CDR3 is 15 residues. The CDR3 DNA sequence: TGTGCCAGCAGCCCCCGGGACAGGGCAGACACTGAAGCTTTCTTT. Protein sequence: CASSPRDRADTEAFF.

This clonotype was seen many times. The rearrangement uses TRBV12-3 or TRBV12-4 and TRBJ2-1; the D is unclear. The CDR3 loop spans 12 amino acids. Trimming pared 6 bases from V and 9 bases from J, leaving 12 bases between. The CDR3, as DNA: TGTGCCAGCAGCCCCCAGAATGCTGAGCAGTTCTTC. Translating it yields CASSPQNAEQFF.

This clonotype was seen only a few times. The chain employs TRBV27 and TRBJ1-2; maybe TRBD1 (5 bases). This CDR3 contains 13 residues. Trimming took off 0 bases at V and 6 bases at J, with 8 bases between the two ends. Germline V gene data show CDR1 as MNHEY and CDR2 as SMNVEV (reference sequence). CDR3: CASSLSGGNGYTF. For the CDR3, the DNA is TGTGCCAGCAGTTTATCTGGGGGTAATGGCTACACCTTC.

In this sample, this clonotype turned up a few times. The rearrangement links TRBV4-3 to TRBJ2-1; D is possibly TRBD2 (5 bases). Between the trimmed V and J ends, which lost 0 bases and 6 bases, there was a span of 12 bases. The CDR3 extends over 15 amino acids. The V gene's germline CDR1 is LGHNA and CDR2 YSLEER. The CDR3 DNA reads as TGCGCCAGCAGCCAAGATCGGGCTAGCTTCAATGAGCAGTTCTTC. It is translated as CASSQDRASFNEQFF.

This sequence joins TRBV6-2 or TRBV6-3 and TRBJ2-7; the D gene is possibly TRBD2 (5 bases). From germline, CDR1 is MNHEY and CDR2 SVGEGT. V was shortened by 0 bases and J by 6 bases, with 9 bases between the two germline ends. The CDR3 is 13 residues long. CDR3 amino acids: CASSYSGAPEQYF. DNA of the CDR3: TGTGCCAGCAGTTACTCGGGAGCCCCCGAGCAGTACTTC.

This clonotype was observed many times. This chain links TRBV5-1 with TRBJ1-1, with unresolved D. V lost 4 bases and J 8 bases, leaving 9 bases between the germline ends. CDR3 length: 11 amino acids. Germline V lookup: CDR1 SGHRS, CDR2 YFSETQ. CDR3: CASSEGGEAFF. The CDR3 DNA reads as TGCGCCAGCAGCGAGGGAGGGGAAGCTTTCTTT.

This clonotype was detected many times. The J gene is TRBJ2-5, the V gene TRBV24-1, with 10 nucleotides matching TRBD2. The CDR3 runs 18 residues. In germline, CDR1 is KGHDR, CDR2 SFDVKD. The J segment lost 3 bases and the V segment lost 1 base, leaving 10 bases of the junction unmatched. CDR3 sequence (DNA): TGTGCCACCAGTGATTTTGGATTTGCTACTAGCGGGGAAGAGACCCAGTACTTC. This encodes CATSDFGFATSGEETQYF.

V usage is TRBV19 and J usage is TRBJ1-5; TRBD1 might be the D (5 bases). The germline V and J ends were trimmed by 7 bases and 3 bases, with 19 bases remaining between them. Germline CDR1 LNHDA, CDR2 SQIVND (reference sequence). The CDR3 is made up of 16 amino acids. For the CDR3, the DNA is TGTGCCAGTAAGGGGCTGACCCGGAACCTCAATCAGCCCCAGCATTTT. Translated, it gives CASKGLTRNLNQPQHF. The full variable domain, rest sourced from reference TRBV19 and TRBJ1-5, is DGGITQSPKYLFRKEGQNVTLSCEQNLNHDAMYWYRQDPGQGLRLIYYSQIVNDFQKGDIAEGYSVSREKKESFPLTVTSAQKNPTAFYLCASKGLTRNLNQPQHFGDGTRLSIL.

This clonotype was seen more than once but under ten times. This rearrangement joins TRBV27 to TRBJ1-2; no clear D gene. Trimming cost V 3 bases and J 5 bases, with 10 bases left between them. CDR1 and CDR2 (germline): MNHEY, SMNVEV (reference sequence). The CDR3 extends over 13 amino acids. DNA for the CDR3: TGTGCCAGCAGTTTTAGCAGATCTTATGGCTACACCTTC. Translated: CASSFSRSYGYTF.

The V and J genes are TRBV6-1 and TRBJ1-5; TRBD1 agrees at 9 bases. The CDR3 spans 13 residues. V lost 10 bases to trimming and J lost 6 bases; unmatched junction nucleotides: 7. From germline, CDR1 is MNHNS and CDR2 SASEGT. This CDR3 reads CATAQGARQPQHF. CDR3 bases: TGTGCCACCGCACAGGGGGCTCGTCAGCCCCAGCATTTT.